The 20 T cell receptor beta chains below all came from one sample that was sequenced in a study of cytomegalovirus exposure and HLA in healthy donors. Primers: 60 Vbeta forward and 13 Jbeta reverse. Method: immunoSEQ multiplex PCR; TCRdb's copy keeps in-frame clones and lacks some. This sample yields some 250,000 clones, of which 82% are seen a single time; 4.5% to 6% belongs to the top ten. Sequenced sample: PBMCs. All receptors derive from a woman between 35 and 50 years old in good health and CMV-seropositive.

This chain links TRBV5-8 with TRBJ2-7; 11 positions match TRBD1. Per the germline V gene, CDR1 is SGHTS and CDR2 is YDEGEE. The trim removed 4 bases at V and 3 bases at J, leaving 3 bases unmatched. The CDR3 runs 14 residues. CDR3 bases: TGTGCCAGCAGCCCGGGACAGGGGGGCTACGAGCAGTACTTC. It translates to CASSPGQGGYEQYF.

V gene TRBV5-4 combines with J gene TRBJ1-2, with D possibly matching TRBD1 (5 bases). Germline V gene data show CDR1 as SGHNT and CDR2 as YYREEE (reference sequence). This CDR3 region has 12 residues. The V gene lost 4 bases and the J gene lost 4 bases, with 8 bases spanning the gap. CDR3: CASSDDSYGYTF. The CDR3 region has the DNA TGTGCCAGCAGCGACGACAGCTATGGCTACACCTTC.

The chain employs TRBV7-9 and TRBJ1-1, with 7 nucleotides matching TRBD1. Per germline, CDR1 SEHNR and CDR2 FQNEAQ (reference sequence). The V gene end was trimmed by 5 bases and the J gene end by 4 bases; junction bases not matched to a gene: 7. CDR3 length: 14 amino acids. The CDR3 is CASSLNSGGTEAFF. In nucleotides, the CDR3 is TGTGCCAGCAGCCTAAACTCAGGGGGCACTGAAGCTTTCTTT.

The chain couples TRBV5-5 to TRBJ2-7; D might be TRBD1 (5 bases). Trimming removed 4 bases from V and 1 base from J, with 18 bases in between. Germline values: CDR1 SGHKS, CDR2 YYEKEE (reference sequence). CDR3 length equals 16 residues. The CDR3 bases are TGTGCCAGCAGCCGTGGCCTAGACAGAAGTTCCTACGAGCAGTACTTC. This gives the protein CASSRGLDRSSYEQYF.

The table lists this clone with a few counts. The rearrangement uses TRBV10-3 and TRBJ1-3; no clear D. The CDR3 loop spans 13 amino acids. The germline CDR1 and CDR2 sequences are ENHRY and SYGVKD. V was trimmed by 3 bases and J by 0 bases, leaving 3 bases between them. CDR3 residues: CAISDLSGNTIYF. The DNA of the CDR3 is TGTGCCATCAGTGACCTCTCTGGAAACACCATATATTTT.

The V gene is TRBV29-1, the J gene TRBJ1-1; 9 positions agree with TRBD1. With V trimmed by 7 bases and J by 8 bases, 11 bases remained unmatched. The germline CDR1 and CDR2 sequences are SQVTM and ANQGSEA. This CDR3 region has 13 residues. The CDR3 here is CSALLGQGAEAFF. The CDR3, as DNA: TGCAGCGCCCTTCTGGGACAGGGAGCCGAAGCTTTCTTT.

This CDR3 reads CASSLSGTSSYEQYF. The CDR3 nucleotides are TGTGCCAGCAGCCTTAGCGGAACTAGCTCCTACGAGCAGTACTTC. The J gene is TRBJ2-7, the V gene TRBV11-3; tentatively, D is TRBD2 (6 bases). V was shortened by 5 bases and J by 0 bases, with 14 bases between the two germline ends. CDR3 length equals 15 residues. Germline CDR1 and CDR2: SGHNT and YENEEA.

The rearrangement links TRBV30 to TRBJ2-2; D possibly corresponds to TRBD1 (6 bases). Between the trimmed V and J ends, which lost 3 bases and 6 bases, there was a span of 14 bases. The V gene's germline CDR1 is GTSNPN and CDR2 SVGIG (reference sequence). The CDR3 totals 14 residues. The CDR3 bases are TGTGCCTGGAGATTTACAGGGCAACCCGGGGAGCTGTTTTTT. Encoded protein: CAWRFTGQPGELFF.

The chain couples TRBV9 to TRBJ1-1, with D tentatively TRBD1 (5 bases). This CDR3 has 12 residues. The V end was cut by 4 bases, the J end by 6 bases, with 10 bases between. In germline, CDR1 is SGDLS, CDR2 YYNGEE. The CDR3 nucleotides read TGTGCCAGCAGCCTGGGGGGGGCTGAAGCTTTCTTT. This gives the protein CASSLGGAEAFF. Full variable domain (missing parts from reference TRBV9 and TRBJ1-1): DSGVTQTPKHLITATGQRVTLRCSPRSGDLSVYWYQQSLDQGLQFLIQYYNGEERAKGNILERFSAQQFPDLHSELNLSSLELGDSALYFCASSLGGAEAFFGQGTRLTVV.

The J gene is TRBJ2-3, the V gene TRBV29-1; TRBD1 agrees at 7 bases. The V gene's germline CDR1 is SQVTM and CDR2 ANQGSEA. The CDR3 spans 14 residues. The V segment lost 3 bases and the J segment 5 bases; nucleotides outside the gene matches: 8. The CDR3 spells CSVERGGAGDTQYF. CDR3 DNA: TGCAGCGTTGAGAGAGGGGGCGCGGGAGATACGCAGTATTTT.

This chain links TRBV4-1 with TRBJ1-4; D may be TRBD1 (5 bases). This CDR3 comprises 13 residues. Germline V lookup: CDR1 MGHRA, CDR2 YSYEKL. With 1 base removed from V and 8 bases from J, the gap between germline ends came to 8 bases. The CDR3 loop reads CASSQVRGEKLFF. The CDR3 DNA follows: TGCGCCAGCAGCCAAGTACGGGGGGAAAAACTGTTTTTT.

The CDR3 DNA is TGTGCCTGGGGGCGGGGGGGCGCTGATGAAAAACTGTTTTTT. Its protein product is CAWGRGGADEKLFF. This sequence joins TRBV30 and TRBJ1-4; D possibly corresponds to TRBD1 (6 bases). The V end was cut by 5 bases, the J end by 6 bases, with 16 bases between. CDR1 GTSNPN and CDR2 SVGIG come from the germline V gene (reference sequence). The CDR3 is 14 residues long.

V gene TRBV6-1 combines with J gene TRBJ1-2, with D possibly being TRBD1 (5 bases). Trimming cost V 6 bases and J 2 bases, with 10 bases left between them. The CDR3 has 13 amino acids. CDR1 is MNHNS, CDR2 SASEGT, per germline. CDR3 in DNA: TGTGCCAGCAGGCAGGGTTTAAACTATGGCTACACCTTC. Protein: CASRQGLNYGYTF.

The chain carries TRBV2 and TRBJ2-1; 10 nucleotides agree with TRBD1. The CDR3 contains 14 residues. Germline assignment: CDR1 SNHLY and CDR2 FYNNEI. J gave up 8 bases and V 4 bases, and 5 bases lay outside the gene matches. CDR3 DNA: TGTGCCAGCAGTGTTGAGACAGGGGGCGATGAGCAGTTCTTC. The encoded protein is CASSVETGGDEQFF.

The chain carries TRBV9 and TRBJ2-1, with 7 bases that match TRBD2. The CDR3 has 16 residues. The germline CDR1 and CDR2 sequences are SGDLS and YYNGEE. J gave up 0 bases and V 4 bases, and 7 bases lay outside the gene matches. The CDR3 DNA is TGTGCCAGCAGCCATCAAGCGGGAAGCTCCTACAATGAGCAGTTCTTC. Protein sequence: CASSHQAGSSYNEQFF.

The chain is built from TRBV5-1 and TRBJ2-1; TRBD2 aligns across 9 bases. Trimming cost V 0 bases and J 3 bases; bases outside gene matches: 7. The CDR3 has 17 amino acids. The germline V gene encodes CDR1 SGHRS and CDR2 YFSETQ. The CDR3 coding sequence is TGCGCCAGCAGCTTGGGTATAGCGGGAGAGCTCTACAATGAGCAGTTCTTC. It translates to CASSLGIAGELYNEQFF.

This clone occurred a few times. The rearrangement joins TRBV4-3 to TRBJ2-1; TRBD2 is a possible D gene (5 bases). The CDR3 runs 15 residues. The germline V gene has CDR1 LGHNA and CDR2 YSLEER. Deletions cut 5 bases from V and 0 bases from J, with 11 bases between. CDR3 DNA: TGCGCCAGCAGCAAGGACGGGGTCTCCTACAATGAGCAGTTCTTC. It is translated as CASSKDGVSYNEQFF.

This clone was observed a few times. The genes are TRBV7-3 and TRBJ2-2, with D perhaps matching TRBD1 (6 bases). The germline CDR1 and CDR2 sequences are SGHTA and FQGTGA. V gave up 4 bases and J gave up 6 bases, with 18 bases separating them. This CDR3 spans 16 amino acids. This CDR3 reads CASSSNPSGAAGELFF. The CDR3 coding sequence is TGTGCCAGCAGCTCAAATCCATCAGGGGCGGCCGGGGAGCTGTTTTTT.

The V call is TRBV5-8, the J call TRBJ2-7; 10 positions match TRBD2. Germline V gene data show CDR1 as SGHTS and CDR2 as YDEGEE. The CDR3 consists of 15 residues. J was trimmed by 3 bases and V by 2 bases; bases with no gene match: 5. The CDR3 region is CASSFGTSASYEQYF. The CDR3, as DNA: TGTGCCAGCAGCTTTGGGACTAGCGCCAGCTACGAGCAGTACTTC.

This chain joins TRBV6-5 and TRBJ1-3; 7 nucleotides line up with TRBD1. Germline loops: CDR1 MNHEY, CDR2 SVGAGI. Losses at the gene ends were 6 bases for V and 4 bases for J; bases not matched to a gene: 6. The CDR3 consists of 14 residues. Written as DNA, the CDR3 is TGTGCCAGCAGCCAGGGACAGCCCGGAAACACCATATATTTT. It yields the protein CASSQGQPGNTIYF.